This T cell receptor (beta chain) is drawn from a study of CD8+CD57+ T cells in acquired aplastic anemia. Study at large: Sorted CD4+ and CD8+ cells gave a mean 3.2 ug DNA, range about 0.19 to 27.4 ug.

Germline V gene lookup returns CDR1 WSHSY and CDR2 SAAADI. The CDR3 is 17 amino acids. The junction had 7 bases not matched to a gene; V was cut back by 1 base and J by 2 bases. Flow cytometry had shown expanded CD8+CD57+ cells in the patients chosen for sequencing. Template material for TCR beta VDJ and CDR3 profiling consisted of genomic DNA. TCRdb used MiXCR to reprocess the reads, holding one entry per CDR3 protein. The data show 150,000 to 200,000 distinct CDR3 sequences, around 48% seen once. This clonotype was obtained from a human donor with aplastic anemia. The chain has TRBV10-2 and TRBJ2-3; 9 bases are shared with TRBD2. The sample was sorted CD4+, CD8+, or CD8+CD57+ T cells (not recorded which) from PBMCs. The CDR3 loop reads CASSEFSVAGDTDTQYF. CDR3 nucleotide sequence: TGCGCCAGCAGTGAGTTCTCGGTAGCGGGAGACACAGATACGCAGTATTTT.